This TCR beta chain appears in the sequencing data of a study of identical twins. General study results and limits: With monozygotic twins, out-of-frame TCR alpha sharing exceeded what models estimated. Sharing of beta out-of-frame sequences by twins showed a weaker excess.

This CDR3 region has 15 residues. The V gene end was trimmed by 4 bases and the J gene end by 5 bases; junction bases not matched to a gene: 10. Per the germline V gene, CDR1 is SGHRS and CDR2 is YFSETQ. The donors were all healthy and Caucasian. A universal primer site came from template switching; cDNA carried unique molecular identifiers. TCRdb itself ran the 5' RACE reads through MiXCR, one entry per CDR3 protein. The data contain roughly 710,000 distinct CDR3 sequences, around 5.7% of them singletons. This clonotype was observed a few times. Its antigen is still unknown. The rearrangement uses TRBV5-1 and TRBJ2-5; 8 positions agree with TRBD1. This clonotype originated in a man aged 18 to 30 in good health. Sequencing used naive T cells sorted from blood. This CDR3 reads CASSQDRVVGETQYF. The CDR3, as DNA: TGCGCCAGCAGCCAGGACAGGGTGGTTGGGGAGACCCAGTACTTC.